This TCR beta chain appears in the sequencing data of a study of post-analysis software for immune sequencing data. Study-level findings and limits: Controls' normalized Chao1 diversity significantly exceeded that of multiple sclerosis patients. When patients were compared with controls, five TRBV segments were more frequent, TRBV5-6, TRBV5-1 and TRBV20-1 among them.

This clonotype has a handful of counts. No antigen is known for it. TCR beta cDNA libraries had unique molecular identifiers. Approximately 0.5 million cDNA molecules were recovered from an input of roughly 0.85 to 10 million T cells. MiXCR was run by TCRdb on the PCR reads, yielding one entry per CDR3 protein. The sample contains hundreds of thousands of distinct CDR3 sequences, less than 45% of which appear only once. The CDR3 consists of 15 residues. The junction had 5 bases not matched to a gene; V was cut back by 2 bases and J by 8 bases. Sequencing was done on a sample of blood. This receptor was identified in a girl aged 5-17 years with multiple sclerosis. The rearrangement uses TRBV12-3 or TRBV12-4 and TRBJ2-3; 12 bases map to TRBD2. In nucleotides, the CDR3 is TGTGCCAGCAGTTTATCCCTAGCGGGAGGGAGTACGCAGTATTTT. This encodes CASSLSLAGGSTQYF.